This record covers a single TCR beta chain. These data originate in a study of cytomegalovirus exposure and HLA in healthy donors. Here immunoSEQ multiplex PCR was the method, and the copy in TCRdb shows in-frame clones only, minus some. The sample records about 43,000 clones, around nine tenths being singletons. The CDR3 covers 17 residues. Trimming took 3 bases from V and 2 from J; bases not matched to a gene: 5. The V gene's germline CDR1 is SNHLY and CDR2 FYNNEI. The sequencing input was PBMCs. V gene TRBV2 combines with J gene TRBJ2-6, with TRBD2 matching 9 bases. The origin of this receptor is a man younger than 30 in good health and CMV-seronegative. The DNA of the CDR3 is TGTGCCAGCAGTGAGCCTAGCGGGACTCCTGGGGCCAACGTCCTGACTTTC. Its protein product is CASSEPSGTPGANVLTF.